These 24 T cell receptor beta chains originate from one sample sequenced in a study of shared clonotypes between healthy human individuals. Profiled with immunoSEQ multiplex PCR; TCRdb holds only in-frame clones, not every one. The table shows fewer than 500,000 clones, with over 60% occurring only once. Sequenced input: PBMCs. These receptors were collected from a woman aged 40 to 50 in good health. Some clones in this sample may be carry-over from other donors' samples.

The genes are TRBV27 and TRBJ1-5; D is perhaps TRBD1 (6 bases). V lost 6 bases and J lost 7, with 19 bases in between. The CDR3 is 15 residues long. CDR1 MNHEY and CDR2 SMNVEV come from the germline V gene (reference sequence). CDR3 nucleotide sequence: TGTGCCAGCAGGTCCGGGACACAGGGTACCCAGCCCCAGCATTTT. Translated: CASRSGTQGTQPQHF.

The chain combines TRBV27 with TRBJ2-7; D might be TRBD1 (6 bases). V shed 4 bases and J shed 2 bases, with 12 bases lying between them. The germline gives CDR1 MNHEY, CDR2 SMNVEV (reference sequence). The CDR3 length is 14 residues. The CDR3 spells CASSSPGQTYEQYF. The CDR3 region has the DNA TGTGCCAGCAGTTCACCGGGACAAACCTACGAGCAGTACTTC.

In DNA form, the CDR3 reads TGCGCCAGCAGCCTTCGGGGGACCACAGATACGCAGTATTTT. Its translation: CASSLRGTTDTQYF. This chain links TRBV5-1 with TRBJ2-3; tentatively, D is TRBD2 (6 bases). Germline V gene lookup returns CDR1 SGHRS and CDR2 YFSETQ. V was pared by 4 bases and J by 2 bases, with 11 bases between. The CDR3 has 14 residues.

The rearrangement links TRBV11-3 to TRBJ2-3; D uncertain. V lost 1 base and J lost 0, with 5 bases in between. Germline V CDR1 and CDR2: SGHNT, YENEEA. The CDR3 consists of 14 residues. The CDR3 protein is CASSLGESTDTQYF. Written as DNA, the CDR3 is TGTGCCAGCAGCTTAGGCGAGAGCACAGATACGCAGTATTTT.

The chain has TRBV29-1 and TRBJ2-7, with no clear D. The V end lost 3 bases, the J end lost 3 bases, and 9 bases lay between the germline ends. Germline V gene lookup returns CDR1 SQVTM and CDR2 ANQGSEA. The CDR3 sequence is 12 residues long. DNA for the CDR3: TGCAGCGTTGACGTATCAGGCTACGAGCAGTACTTC. It specifies CSVDVSGYEQYF.

The chain links TRBV7-9 to TRBJ1-1, with 11 positions matching TRBD1. Germline CDR1 is SEHNR and CDR2 is FQNEAQ (reference sequence). Germline trimming cut 8 bases from V and 7 bases from J; bases unmatched to any gene: 15. This CDR3 spans 16 amino acids. The CDR3 DNA reads TGTGCCAGCTACCGTTCGCCCGGGACAGGGGGAAATGAAGCTTTCTTT. As protein: CASYRSPGTGGNEAFF.

The chain couples TRBV6-6 to TRBJ1-5; 7 bases are shared with TRBD1. The CDR3 runs to 14 residues. V shed 5 bases and J 6 bases; nucleotides not matched to a gene: 7. Germline V CDR1 and CDR2: MNHNY, SVGAGI (reference sequence). The CDR3 is CASSQGEVAQPQHF. DNA of the CDR3: TGTGCCAGCAGTCAGGGGGAAGTGGCTCAGCCCCAGCATTTT.

The rearrangement joins TRBV18 to TRBJ1-5, with D unclear. Germline V lookup: CDR1 KGHSH, CDR2 LQKENI. The CDR3 runs 17 residues. Trimming left V 0 bases short and J 0 bases short, with 12 bases between. CDR3 nucleotides: TGTGCCAGCTCACCACCGGAGGCAGACTATAGCAATCAGCCCCAGCATTTT. Its translation: CASSPPEADYSNQPQHF.

This CDR3 is CAWAEGRNYGYTF. The CDR3 DNA follows: TGTGCCTGGGCGGAGGGCAGGAACTATGGCTACACCTTC. The genes are TRBV30 and TRBJ1-2; D gene ambiguous. The CDR3 has 13 amino acids. In germline, CDR1 is GTSNPN, CDR2 SVGIG (reference sequence). Trimming removed 5 bases from V and 2 bases from J, with 12 bases in between.

This clone was found a few times. The chain combines TRBV18 with TRBJ1-5; D perhaps matches TRBD1 (5 bases). Germline CDR1 KGHSH, CDR2 LQKENI. The V gene lost 1 base and the J gene lost 9 bases, with 13 bases spanning the gap. The CDR3 consists of 14 residues. CDR3 amino acids: CASSPRIRESPQHF. The CDR3 region has the DNA TGTGCCAGCTCACCACGGATCAGGGAATCGCCCCAGCATTTT.

The chain couples TRBV5-4 to TRBJ1-2, with 8 bases identical to TRBD1. CDR3 length: 13 residues. The germline gives CDR1 SGHNT, CDR2 YYREEE (reference sequence). Unmatched junction bases numbered 7, after V lost 1 base and J lost 11 bases. The CDR3 sequence: CASSLSTGGDYTF. CDR3 DNA: TGTGCCAGCAGCTTGTCCACAGGGGGTGATTACACCTTC.

Only one count was recorded for this clone. The chain uses TRBV4-3 and TRBJ2-1; 10 bases are shared with TRBD2. Germline CDR1 LGHNA, CDR2 YSLEER. The CDR3 covers 15 residues. V was pared by 4 bases and J by 3 bases, with 3 bases of the junction left unmatched. The CDR3 sequence: CASSRAGGRYNEQFF. CDR3 nucleotide sequence: TGCGCCAGCAGCCGAGCGGGAGGGCGCTACAATGAGCAGTTCTTC.

This clone appeared many times. The chain employs TRBV9 and TRBJ2-5; either TRBD1 or TRBD2 may supply D (5 bases each). The CDR3 contains 15 residues. In germline, CDR1 is SGDLS, CDR2 YYNGEE. The ends were cut back, 0 bases at V and 2 bases at J, with 11 bases in the middle. This CDR3 is CASSVATWGQETQYF. DNA for the CDR3: TGTGCCAGCAGCGTAGCTACGTGGGGGCAAGAGACCCAGTACTTC.

The V and J genes are TRBV4-1 and TRBJ2-1; 7 bases match TRBD2. Trimming cost V 1 base and J 9 bases; bases outside gene matches: 12. The CDR3 is made up of 16 amino acids. Germline V gene data show CDR1 as MGHRA and CDR2 as YSYEKL. CDR3 sequence (DNA): TGCGCCAGCAGCCAAGGGGGAGGGTTTCGTGGTAGTGAGCAGTTCTTC. The encoded protein is CASSQGGGFRGSEQFF.

The chain links TRBV4-1 to TRBJ2-5; 11 nucleotides agree with TRBD2. The J call may be incorrect, as the DNA end agrees better with TRBJ2-7. The germline V gene has CDR1 MGHRA and CDR2 YSYEKL. CDR3 length: 16 residues. The CDR3 spells CASSSYSGRARNEQYF. The DNA for the CDR3 is TGCGCCAGCAGCTCCTATAGCGGGAGGGCTAGGAACGAGCAGTACTTC.

A single count supports this clone. V usage is TRBV15 and J usage is TRBJ2-7; no clear D. The CDR3 is made up of 16 amino acids. Germline CDR1 and CDR2: LNHNV and YYDKDF (reference sequence). The V end was cut by 0 bases, the J end by 2 bases, with 14 bases between. The CDR3 protein is CATSRDTQRLTYEQYF. In DNA form, the CDR3 reads TGTGCCACCAGCAGAGATACTCAGCGACTTACCTACGAGCAGTACTTC.

V gene TRBV7-3 combines with J gene TRBJ2-3; D could derive from TRBD1 or TRBD2 (6 bases each). The CDR3 extends over 15 amino acids. The germline V and J ends were trimmed by 5 bases and 1 base, with 13 bases remaining between them. Germline V gives CDR1 SGHTA, CDR2 FQGTGA. CDR3 coding DNA: TGTGCCAGCAGCCGAGGGGGGACCCGCACAGATACGCAGTATTTT. Translating gives CASSRGGTRTDTQYF.

V and J are TRBV28 and TRBJ1-4; D not resolved. The ends were cut back, 8 bases at V and 0 bases at J, with 7 bases in the middle. The CDR3 spans 13 residues. Germline values: CDR1 MDHEN, CDR2 SYDVKM. The CDR3 loop reads CASFSATNEKLFF. As DNA, the CDR3 is TGTGCCAGCTTCAGTGCAACTAATGAAAAACTGTTTTTT.

This clone was recorded a few times. The sample has other DNA sequences that encode this CDR3 too. The J gene is TRBJ1-3, the V gene TRBV7-9; D is unresolved. Trimming pared 1 base from V and 0 bases from J, leaving 7 bases between. The CDR3 consists of 15 residues. CDR1 and CDR2 (germline): SEHNR, FQNEAQ (reference sequence). In nucleotides, the CDR3 is TGTGCCAGCAGCTTAGGGCAGAGCTCTGGAAACACCATATATTTT. Its translation: CASSLGQSSGNTIYF.

The gene calls are TRBV28 and TRBJ1-1; D gene unclear. Germline V lookup: CDR1 MDHEN, CDR2 SYDVKM. This CDR3 contains 8 residues. CDR3 loop: CEYTEAFF. The DNA of the CDR3 is TGTGAGTATACTGAAGCTTTCTTT. The whole variable domain, remainder taken from reference TRBV28 and TRBJ1-1, is DVKVTQSSRYLVKRTGEKVFLECVQDMDHENMFWYRQDPGLGLRLIYFSYDVKMKEKGDIPEGYSVSREKKERFSLILESASTNQTSMYLCEYTEAFFGQGTRLTVV.

The chain joins TRBV19 to TRBJ2-1; unclear D gene. The V gene's germline CDR1 is LNHDA and CDR2 SQIVND (reference sequence). The CDR3 is made up of 13 amino acids. Trimming removed 6 bases from V and 6 bases from J, with 12 bases in between. As DNA, the CDR3 is TGTGCCAGTAGCCCGGGCCCCCTCAATGAGCAGTTCTTC. Residues: CASSPGPLNEQFF.

This rearrangement joins TRBV20-1 to TRBJ2-5, with D unclear. Deletions cut 3 bases from V and 5 bases from J, with 7 bases between. Germline V CDR1 and CDR2: DFQATT, SNEGSKA (reference sequence). The CDR3 totals 11 residues. DNA for the CDR3: TGCAGTGCTAGCAGGACGGAGACCCAGTACTTC. This codes for CSASRTETQYF.

The chain combines TRBV27 with TRBJ2-1, with unresolved D. The V and J ends lost 6 bases and 15 bases respectively, with 21 bases between them. The CDR3 has 13 amino acids. Germline V gene lookup returns CDR1 MNHEY and CDR2 SMNVEV (reference sequence). The DNA of the CDR3 is TGTGCCAGCAGGGATCTAGTGTCGGCCACGGGGTTCTTC. Translating it yields CASRDLVSATGFF.

The rearrangement links TRBV7-9 to TRBJ2-7, with a tentative D call TRBD2 (5 bases). Germline V lookup: CDR1 SEHNR, CDR2 FQNEAQ (reference sequence). CDR3 size: 15 residues. Trimming cost V 2 bases and J 0 bases, with 11 bases left between them. The CDR3 DNA reads TGTGCCAGCAGCTTAAAATCTAGCTACTCCTACGAGCAGTACTTC. As protein: CASSLKSSYSYEQYF.